The rows below give T cell receptor beta chains drawn from one sample of a study of blood T cell repertoires in COVID-19. TCRdb keeps only in-frame clones here, not all; method: immunoSEQ multiplex PCR. This table has 90,000 to 140,000 clones, approximately 81% appearing once. The source material was peripheral blood. The receptors here all came from an older man with acute or convalescent COVID-19. Each CDR3 is given with its conserved first and last residue. A D gene is named only where the DNA matches it firmly. Rows may omit the clone size; those that give it use once, few, many or a size class.

>-|TRBV3-1/TRBV3-2|few|TRBJ1-1
CASSPGINTEAFF
TGTGCCAGCAGTCCCGGGATCAACACTGAAGCTTTCTTT
>-|TRBV5-4|few|TRBJ2-5
CASSLGTSAAQETQYF
TGTGCCAGCAGCTTGGGAACGTCGGCAGCGCAAGAGACCCAGTACTTC
>TRBD1|TRBV24-1|few|TRBJ2-3
CATSDPGTGTDTQYF
TGTGCCACCAGTGACCCCGGGACAGGCACAGATACGCAGTATTTT
>-|TRBV6-5|once|TRBJ1-5
CASSYSGRANQPQHF
TGTGCCAGCAGTTACTCTGGCAGGGCGAATCAGCCCCAGCATTTT
>TRBD2|TRBV28|-|TRBJ2-5
CASSLSGTSRETQYF
TGTGCCAGCAGTTTAAGCGGGACTAGCCGGGAGACCCAGTACTTC
>-|TRBV29-1|once|TRBJ1-1
CSGGQTNTEAFF
TGCAGCGGTGGACAGACGAACACTGAAGCTTTCTTT
>-|TRBV18|-|TRBJ2-2
CASSPVSIGELFF
TGTGCCAGCTCACCAGTGAGCATCGGGGAGCTGTTTTTT
>-|TRBV7-9|few|TRBJ1-1
CASSSTEVTEAFF
TGTGCCAGCAGCTCGACAGAAGTAACTGAAGCTTTCTTT
>-|TRBV19|-|TRBJ2-1
CASTPNGRGSYNEQFF
TGTGCCAGTACCCCTAATGGGAGGGGGTCCTACAATGAGCAGTTCTTC
>TRBD1|TRBV27|-|TRBJ1-1
CASSLDRGWNTEAFF
TGTGCCAGCAGTTTAGACAGGGGTTGGAACACTGAAGCTTTCTTT
>-|TRBV5-1|-|TRBJ2-2
CASSLGGHETGELFF
TGCGCCAGCAGCTTGGGGGGGCATGAGACCGGGGAGCTGTTTTTT
>-|TRBV29-1|-|TRBJ2-2
CSVETGNTGELFF
TGCAGCGTTGAGACGGGGAACACCGGGGAGCTGTTTTTT
>-|TRBV27|-|TRBJ1-5
CASRGGGKQPQHF
TGTGCCAGCAGGGGTGGGGGGAAGCAGCCCCAGCATTTT
>TRBD1|TRBV11-2|-|TRBJ2-3
CASSLVPGQGDSTDTQYF
TGTGCCAGCAGCTTAGTGCCGGGACAGGGGGATTCCACAGATACGCAGTATTTT
>-|TRBV9|-|TRBJ1-2
CASSAGEGVYGYTF
TGTGCCAGCAGCGCCGGGGAGGGGGTTTATGGCTACACCTTC
>TRBD2|TRBV9|-|TRBJ2-3
CASGRTSGATTDTQYF
TGTGCCAGCGGTCGGACTAGCGGAGCAACCACAGATACGCAGTATTTT
>-|TRBV7-9|many|TRBJ1-6
CASSTQDRNGEAPLHF
TGTGCCAGCAGCACCCAAGACCGCAACGGGGAGGCACCCCTCCACTTT
>TRBD2|TRBV6-6|once|TRBJ2-7
CASSYGPSGRAYEQYF
TGTGCCAGCAGTTACGGTCCTAGCGGGAGGGCCTACGAGCAGTACTTC
>-|TRBV10-3|-|TRBJ1-2
CAIREVVGEYGYTF
TGTGCCATCAGAGAAGTGGTCGGTGAGTATGGCTACACCTTC
>-|TRBV2|-|TRBJ2-3
CASSEAWDTQYF
TGTGCCAGCAGTGAGGCATGGGATACGCAGTATTTT
>TRBD1|TRBV5-1|-|TRBJ2-1
CASSLGQVQFF
TGCGCCAGCAGCTTAGGACAGGTACAGTTCTTC
>TRBD1|TRBV6-2/TRBV6-3|-|TRBJ1-5
CASNPRGQGIGQPQHF
TGTGCCAGCAACCCAAGAGGACAGGGGATCGGACAGCCCCAGCATTTT
>TRBD1|TRBV11-2|-|TRBJ2-2
CASSLRGLLNTGELFF
TGTGCCAGCAGCTTGAGGGGGCTACTGAACACCGGGGAGCTGTTTTTT
>-|TRBV2|-|TRBJ2-7
CASRVTSNEQYF
TGTGCCAGCAGGGTTACTAGTAACGAGCAGTACTTC
>-|TRBV30|-|TRBJ1-1
CAWSTMTPNTEAFF
TGTGCCTGGAGTACGATGACACCTAACACTGAAGCTTTCTTT
>TRBD1|TRBV9|-|TRBJ2-3
CASSDDRAADTQYF
TGTGCCAGCAGCGACGACAGGGCTGCAGATACGCAGTATTTT
>-|TRBV27|-|TRBJ2-7
CASSTATAPLDMDEQYF
TGTGCCAGCAGTACGGCGACAGCCCCTCTAGATATGGACGAGCAGTACTTC
>TRBD1|TRBV11-1|-|TRBJ1-6
CASSATGGDSPLHF
TGTGCCAGCAGCGCGACAGGGGGCGATTCACCCCTCCACTTT
>TRBD2|TRBV10-1|-|TRBJ2-6
CASFLAGPGANVLTF
TGCGCCAGCTTCTTAGCGGGGCCTGGGGCCAACGTCCTGACTTTC
>-|TRBV6-5|-|TRBJ1-1
CASSLEIMNTEAFF
TGTGCCAGCAGTCTCGAGATTATGAACACTGAAGCTTTCTTT
>-|TRBV18|once|TRBJ1-1
CASSPSENTEAFF
TGTGCCAGCTCACCGTCAGAGAACACTGAAGCTTTCTTT
>TRBD2|TRBV7-2|-|TRBJ2-3
CASSLLAAQHGDTQYF
TGTGCCAGCAGCTTGCTAGCGGCCCAACATGGAGATACGCAGTATTTT
>-|TRBV12-3/TRBV12-4|-|TRBJ1-5
CASSLSGNQPQHF
TGTGCCAGCAGTTTATCGGGAAATCAGCCCCAGCATTTT
>-|TRBV28|-|TRBJ1-3
CASRVDTSGNTIYF
TGTGCCAGCAGAGTGGACACGTCGGGAAACACCATATATTTT
>TRBD1|TRBV3-1/TRBV3-2|once|TRBJ2-5
CASSRDRVFQETQYF
TGTGCCAGCAGCCGGGACAGGGTCTTCCAAGAGACCCAGTACTTC
>TRBD2|TRBV3-1/TRBV3-2|-|TRBJ2-3
CASSPNSGSGTDTQYF
TGTGCCAGCAGCCCTAATAGCGGGAGCGGCACAGATACGCAGTATTTT
>TRBD1|TRBV5-1|-|TRBJ1-5
CASSLSGQGNQPQHF
TGCGCCAGCAGCTTGTCGGGACAGGGTAATCAGCCCCAGCATTTT
>TRBD2|TRBV7-9|-|TRBJ2-2
CASSHPGLAATGELFF
TGTGCCAGCAGCCACCCGGGACTAGCGGCCACCGGGGAGCTGTTTTTT
>TRBD1|TRBV12-5|-|TRBJ1-1
CASGASGQGIQSRGGTEAFF
TGTGCTAGTGGGGCCTCGGGACAGGGTATTCAGAGCAGGGGGGGCACTGAAGCTTTCTTT
>TRBD2|TRBV19|-|TRBJ2-1
CASIGGTSAYNEQFF
TGTGCCAGTATTGGCGGGACTAGCGCTTACAATGAGCAGTTCTTC
>-|TRBV11-2|-|TRBJ2-1
CASSLRGTEYNEQFF
TGTGCCAGCAGCCTACGCGGGACAGAATACAATGAGCAGTTCTTC
>TRBD1|TRBV6-6|-|TRBJ2-7
CASNQQGYEQYF
TGTGCCAGCAATCAACAGGGGTACGAGCAGTACTTC
>TRBD2|TRBV5-1|-|TRBJ2-1
CASSPRGAGGSRGNEQFF
TGCGCCAGCAGCCCTAGGGGAGCGGGAGGGTCTCGTGGCAATGAGCAGTTCTTC
>-|TRBV2|-|TRBJ2-7
CASRQRYEQYF
TGTGCCAGCAGGCAGCGGTACGAGCAGTACTTC
>TRBD1|TRBV12-3/TRBV12-4|-|TRBJ1-2
CASSWDRVDGYTF
TGTGCCAGCAGTTGGGACAGGGTGGATGGCTACACCTTC
>TRBD1|TRBV6-2/TRBV6-3|-|TRBJ2-4
CASSSGQGWNIQYF
TGTGCCAGCAGTTCGGGACAGGGTTGGAACATTCAGTACTTC